This entry concerns a single T cell receptor beta chain. The antigen is not known. This entry is derived from a study of T cell repertoires in cytomegalovirus infection. In the study overall: Researchers turned to recently identified HLA-C-restricted CMV epitopes as well as well-studied HLA-B-restricted ones. A matching HLA type, together with CMV infection, was signaled by public TCR beta signatures.

V lost 5 bases and J 5 bases, leaving 15 bases between the germline ends. From germline, CDR1 is MNHEY and CDR2 SMNVEV (reference sequence). The CDR3 covers 15 residues. TCRdb recomputed calls from the reads with MiXCR, one row per CDR3 protein. Seen here are 110,000 or so distinct CDR3 sequences, around 31% observed once, and the top ten hold 41%. This receptor was obtained from a human donor in good health (CMV status not recorded). Some clones in this sample may be carry-over from other donors' samples. This rearrangement joins TRBV27 to TRBJ1-4, with D perhaps matching TRBD1 (6 bases). This sample comprised CD8+ T cells from cultured PBMCs, obtained from culture after CMV antigen stimulation. As DNA, the CDR3 is TGTGCCAGCAGTCCCTGGGGGGCAGGGAATGAAAAACTGTTTTTT. It translates to CASSPWGAGNEKLFF.